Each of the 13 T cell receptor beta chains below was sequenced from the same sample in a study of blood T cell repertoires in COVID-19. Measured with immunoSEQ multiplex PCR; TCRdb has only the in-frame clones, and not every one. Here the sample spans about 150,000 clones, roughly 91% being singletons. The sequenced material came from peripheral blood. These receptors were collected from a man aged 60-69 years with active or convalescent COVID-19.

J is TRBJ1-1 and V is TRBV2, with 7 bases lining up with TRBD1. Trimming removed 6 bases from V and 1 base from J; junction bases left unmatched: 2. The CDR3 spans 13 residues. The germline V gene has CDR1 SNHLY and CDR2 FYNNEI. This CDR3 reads CASRGDRNTEAFF. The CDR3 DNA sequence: TGTGCCAGCAGGGGGGACAGGAACACTGAAGCTTTCTTT.

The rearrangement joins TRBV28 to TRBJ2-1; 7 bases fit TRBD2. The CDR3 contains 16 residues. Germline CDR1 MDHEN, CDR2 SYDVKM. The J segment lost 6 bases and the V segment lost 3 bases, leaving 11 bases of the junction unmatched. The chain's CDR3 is CASSFATAGDGNEQFF. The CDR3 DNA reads TGTGCCAGCAGTTTCGCGACGGCGGGGGACGGCAATGAGCAGTTCTTC.

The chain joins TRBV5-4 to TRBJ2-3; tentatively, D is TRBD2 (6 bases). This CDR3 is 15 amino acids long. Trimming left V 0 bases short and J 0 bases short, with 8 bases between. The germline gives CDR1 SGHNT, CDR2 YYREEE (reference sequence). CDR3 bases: TGTGCCAGCAGCTTGGCCCGGGGGAGCACAGATACGCAGTATTTT. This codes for CASSLARGSTDTQYF.

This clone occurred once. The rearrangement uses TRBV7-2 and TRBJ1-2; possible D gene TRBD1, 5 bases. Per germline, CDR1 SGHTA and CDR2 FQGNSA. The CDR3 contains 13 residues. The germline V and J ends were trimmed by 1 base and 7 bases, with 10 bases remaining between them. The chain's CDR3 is CASSLVQGGGYTF. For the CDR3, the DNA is TGTGCCAGCAGCTTAGTCCAGGGAGGTGGCTACACCTTC. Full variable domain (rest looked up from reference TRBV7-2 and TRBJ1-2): GAGVSQSPSNKVTEKGKDVELRCDPISGHTALYWYRQSLGQGLEFLIYFQGNSAPDKSGLPSDRFSAERTGGSVSTLTIQRTQQEDSAVYLCASSLVQGGGYTFGSGTRLTVV.

The CDR3 nucleotides are TGTGCCACCGAGGGCGAGGGAGGCCCCTACAATGAGCAGTTCTTC. Encoded protein: CATEGEGGPYNEQFF. The V and J genes are TRBV24-1 and TRBJ2-1; maybe TRBD2 (6 bases). Germline values: CDR1 KGHDR, CDR2 SFDVKD. The V gene lost 9 bases and the J gene lost 2 bases, with 16 bases spanning the gap. The length of the CDR3 is 15 residues.

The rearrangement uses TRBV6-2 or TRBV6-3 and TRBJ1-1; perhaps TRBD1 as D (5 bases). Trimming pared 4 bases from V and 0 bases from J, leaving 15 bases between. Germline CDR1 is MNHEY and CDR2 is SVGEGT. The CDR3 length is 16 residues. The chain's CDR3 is CASSLTHGGMNTEAFF. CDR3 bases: TGTGCCAGCAGTTTGACCCACGGGGGTATGAACACTGAAGCTTTCTTT.

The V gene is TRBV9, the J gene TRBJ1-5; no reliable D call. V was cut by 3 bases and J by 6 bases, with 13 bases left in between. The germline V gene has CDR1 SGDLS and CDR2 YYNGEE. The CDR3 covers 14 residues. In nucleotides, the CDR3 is TGTGCCAGCAGCGCCTCAACTTCCGGTCAGCCCCAGCATTTT. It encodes CASSASTSGQPQHF.

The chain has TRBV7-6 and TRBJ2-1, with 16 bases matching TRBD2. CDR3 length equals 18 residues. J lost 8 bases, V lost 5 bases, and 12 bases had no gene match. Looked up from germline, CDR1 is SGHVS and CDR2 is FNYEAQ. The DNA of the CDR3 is TGTGCCAGCAGCCGACTGGGGACTAGCGGGAGGGGTTGGGATGAGCAGTTCTTC. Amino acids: CASSRLGTSGRGWDEQFF.

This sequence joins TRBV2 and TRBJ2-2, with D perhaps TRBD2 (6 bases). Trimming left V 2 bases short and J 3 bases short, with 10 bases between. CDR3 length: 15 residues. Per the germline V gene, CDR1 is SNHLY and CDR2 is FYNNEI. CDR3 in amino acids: CASSENGGDTGELFF. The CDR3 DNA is TGTGCCAGCAGTGAAAATGGCGGGGACACCGGGGAGCTGTTTTTT.

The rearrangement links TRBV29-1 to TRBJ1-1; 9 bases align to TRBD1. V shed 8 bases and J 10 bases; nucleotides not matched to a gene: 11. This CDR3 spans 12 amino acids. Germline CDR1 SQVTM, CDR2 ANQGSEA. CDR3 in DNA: TGCAGCCCCTACCGACAGGGGGAAGGAGCTTTCTTT. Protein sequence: CSPYRQGEGAFF. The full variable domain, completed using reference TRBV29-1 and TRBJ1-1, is SAVISQKPSRDICQRGTSLTIQCQVDSQVTMMFWYRQQPGQSLTLIATANQGSEATYESGFVIDKFPISRPNLTFSTLTVSNMSPEDSSIYLCSPYRQGEGAFFGQGTRLTVV.

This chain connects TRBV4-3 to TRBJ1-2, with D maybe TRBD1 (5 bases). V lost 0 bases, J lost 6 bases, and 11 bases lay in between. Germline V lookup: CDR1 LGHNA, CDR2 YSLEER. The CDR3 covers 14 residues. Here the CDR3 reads CASSQDTGGDGYTF. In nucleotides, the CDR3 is TGCGCCAGCAGCCAAGATACAGGTGGCGATGGCTACACCTTC.

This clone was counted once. Here the CDR3 DNA reads TGTGCCAGCAGGTGGGCAGGGGAAGGCTACACCTTC. Translating gives CASRWAGEGYTF. The gene calls are TRBV2 and TRBJ1-2; D perhaps matches TRBD1 (6 bases). Trimming cost V 6 bases and J 8 bases, with 13 bases left between them. Per the germline V gene, CDR1 is SNHLY and CDR2 is FYNNEI. CDR3 length: 12 residues.

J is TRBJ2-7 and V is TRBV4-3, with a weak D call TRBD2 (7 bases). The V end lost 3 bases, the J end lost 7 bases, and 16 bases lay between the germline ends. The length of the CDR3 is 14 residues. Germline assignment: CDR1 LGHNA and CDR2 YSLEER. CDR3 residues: CASSQTGGREEQYF. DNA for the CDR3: TGCGCCAGCAGCCAGACAGGAGGGCGGGAGGAGCAGTACTTC.